Shown below are 27 T cell receptor beta chains from a single sample sequenced in a study of blood T cell repertoires in COVID-19. TCRdb's copy holds only in-frame clones and misses some; the assay was immunoSEQ multiplex PCR. Of some 87,000 clones in the sample, about 84% were seen once. Sequencing was done on a sample of peripheral blood. The receptors shown here come from a human donor in a cohort sampled during active COVID-19.

This chain uses TRBV27 with TRBJ1-2, with 9 bases matching TRBD1. CDR1 and CDR2 (germline): MNHEY, SMNVEV (reference sequence). The CDR3 is 22 amino acids. The CDR3: CEAVDPASSKLGQGPALDGYTF. Written as DNA, the CDR3 is TGTGAAGCGGTTGACCCCGCCAGCAGTAAATTGGGACAGGGACCCGCTCTTGATGGCTACACCTTC.

The chain couples TRBV12-3 or TRBV12-4 to TRBJ2-2, with D possibly TRBD1 on 5 matching bases. The ends were cut back, 7 bases at V and 0 bases at J, with 6 bases in the middle. The CDR3 runs to 13 residues. The CDR3 region is CASKQANTGELFF. The CDR3 DNA is TGTGCCAGCAAACAGGCGAACACCGGGGAGCTGTTTTTT.

This rearrangement joins TRBV6-5 to TRBJ1-5; 8 bases are a match to TRBD1. Germline V gives CDR1 MNHEY, CDR2 SVGAGI. V gave up 6 bases and J gave up 4 bases; unmatched junction bases: 8. This CDR3 contains 15 residues. CDR3 protein: CASSRQGTGNQPQHF. CDR3 DNA sequence: TGTGCCAGCAGCCGACAGGGGACGGGGAATCAGCCCCAGCATTTT.

The chain employs TRBV3-1 (or the pseudogene TRBV3-2) and TRBJ2-1; 7 bases line up with TRBD2. V lost 6 bases to trimming and J lost 4 bases; unmatched junction nucleotides: 9. CDR3 length: 15 residues. Germline V gene sequence: CDR1 LGHDT, CDR2 YNNKEL (reference sequence). The CDR3 reads CASSRGSSRYNEQFF. The CDR3 DNA sequence: TGTGCCAGCAGTCGCGGGAGCAGTAGGTACAATGAGCAGTTCTTC.

The chain recombines TRBV4-2 with TRBJ1-2; TRBD1 might be the D (5 bases). The V and J ends lost 1 base and 1 base respectively, with 10 bases between them. This CDR3 region has 15 residues. CDR1 and CDR2 (germline): LGHNA, YNFKEQ. This chain's CDR3 is CASSQARGNNYGYTF. The CDR3 DNA reads TGTGCCAGCAGCCAAGCTAGGGGAAATAACTATGGCTACACCTTC.

This sequence joins TRBV5-1 and TRBJ1-1; D call uncertain. The germline V gene encodes CDR1 SGHRS and CDR2 YFSETQ. The ends were cut back, 6 bases at V and 0 bases at J, with 15 bases in the middle. The CDR3 is 15 residues long. CDR3 in DNA: TGCGCCAGCAAATGGGGAGAGCATATGAACACTGAAGCTTTCTTT. This gives the protein CASKWGEHMNTEAFF.

This clone turned up a few times. The chain uses TRBV9 and TRBJ2-3; 13 positions agree with TRBD2. Germline trimming cut 2 bases from V and 3 bases from J; bases unmatched to any gene: 6. The CDR3 covers 17 residues. Germline V CDR1 and CDR2: SGDLS, YYNGEE. The CDR3 sequence is CASSVRTSGSGTDTQYF. In DNA, the CDR3 is TGTGCCAGCAGCGTCCGGACTAGCGGGAGCGGGACAGATACGCAGTATTTT.

This sequence joins TRBV5-1 and TRBJ2-1; TRBD2 might be the D (6 bases). This CDR3 is built from 15 residues. V was shortened by 0 bases and J by 6 bases, with 13 bases between the two germline ends. CDR1 and CDR2 (germline): SGHRS, YFSETQ. The CDR3 DNA is TGCGCCAGCAGCTTGGCCGGGGGAGGCGCCAATGAGCAGTTCTTC. Amino acids: CASSLAGGGANEQFF.

A single count supports this clone. This chain connects TRBV2 to TRBJ2-1, with 7 positions matching TRBD2. The V gene's germline CDR1 is SNHLY and CDR2 FYNNEI. Trimming cost V 7 bases and J 0 bases; bases outside gene matches: 3. CDR3 length equals 14 residues. This CDR3 reads CASILAVSYNEQFF. The CDR3 bases are TGTGCCAGCATTCTAGCGGTCTCCTACAATGAGCAGTTCTTC.

The chain joins TRBV19 to TRBJ2-7; 9 bases agree with TRBD1. Germline assignment: CDR1 LNHDA and CDR2 SQIVND (reference sequence). Trimming took 4 bases from V and 2 from J; bases not matched to a gene: 6. The CDR3 loop spans 15 amino acids. Here the CDR3 reads CASSNPGQGTYEQYF. As DNA, the CDR3 is TGTGCCAGTAGTAACCCGGGACAGGGAACCTACGAGCAGTACTTC.

This sequence joins TRBV3-1 (or the pseudogene TRBV3-2) and TRBJ2-1, with 11 bases matching TRBD2. CDR3 length: 17 amino acids. V trimming: 2 bases; J trimming: 7 bases; junction bases outside the gene matches: 10. Looked up from germline, CDR1 is LGHDT and CDR2 is YNNKEL (reference sequence). DNA for the CDR3: TGTGCCAGCAGCCAAAGGGTCCTAGCGGGGGGTGGAAATGAGCAGTTCTTC. It translates to CASSQRVLAGGGNEQFF.

The rearrangement uses TRBV7-8 and TRBJ2-7; no clear D gene. Trimming removed 1 base at V and 4 bases at J, with 8 bases between. CDR1 is SGHVS and CDR2 is FQNEAQ in the germline V gene. The CDR3 is made up of 13 amino acids. The CDR3 sequence is CASSLVLEYEQYF. The CDR3 DNA reads TGTGCCAGCAGCTTAGTATTGGAGTACGAGCAGTACTTC. Full variable domain (missing parts from reference TRBV7-8 and TRBJ2-7): GAGVSQSPRYKVAKRGQDVALRCDPISGHVSLFWYQQALGQGPEFLTYFQNEAQLDKSGLPSDRFFAERPEGSVSTLKIQRTQQEDSAVYLCASSLVLEYEQYFGPGTRLTVT.

The gene calls are TRBV29-1 and TRBJ1-1; D gene uncertain. V was trimmed by 7 bases and J by 3 bases, leaving 12 bases between them. The CDR3 runs 12 residues. Germline CDR1 and CDR2: SQVTM and ANQGSEA. CDR3 coding DNA: TGCAGCGGCCGGGAATGGGACACTGAAGCTTTCTTT. Translating it yields CSGREWDTEAFF.

This chain links TRBV12-5 with TRBJ2-7; 12 positions match TRBD2. This CDR3 is 17 amino acids long. The V gene's germline CDR1 is LGHNT and CDR2 FRNRAP. The J segment lost 4 bases and the V segment lost 0 bases, leaving 7 bases of the junction unmatched. This chain's CDR3 is CASGLVLGLAGGYEQYF. The CDR3 coding sequence is TGTGCTAGTGGTTTGGTACTAGGGCTAGCGGGAGGGTACGAGCAGTACTTC.

The genes are TRBV6-1 and TRBJ1-2; D not certain. This CDR3 is 13 amino acids long. Germline V gene sequence: CDR1 MNHNS, CDR2 SASEGT. With 0 bases removed from V and 4 bases from J, the gap between germline ends came to 6 bases. This CDR3 is CASSEAHSYGYTF. The CDR3 nucleotides read TGTGCCAGCAGTGAAGCGCACAGCTATGGCTACACCTTC.

V is TRBV6-5 and J is TRBJ1-2; TRBD1 matches 7 bases. CDR3 size: 16 residues. The trim removed 0 bases at V and 0 bases at J, leaving 4 bases unmatched. Germline V gives CDR1 MNHEY, CDR2 SVGAGI. The CDR3 loop is CASSYSAGTANYGYTF. The CDR3 coding sequence is TGTGCCAGCAGTTACTCAGCCGGGACAGCTAACTATGGCTACACCTTC.

V and J are TRBV18 and TRBJ1-1, with 9 bases lining up with TRBD1. Germline V gene sequence: CDR1 KGHSH, CDR2 LQKENI. The CDR3 runs 16 residues. Trimming cost V 6 bases and J 1 base; bases outside gene matches: 9. CDR3 sequence: CASSDGTGKRNTEAFF. The CDR3 DNA sequence: TGTGCCAGCTCGGACGGGACAGGGAAGAGGAACACTGAAGCTTTCTTT.

The genes are TRBV18 and TRBJ2-2, with TRBD1 matching over 9 bases. The germline gives CDR1 KGHSH, CDR2 LQKENI. The CDR3 extends over 17 amino acids. V was clipped by 1 base and J by 4 bases; unmatched bases: 7. The CDR3 spells CASSPQLTGGTTGELFF. The CDR3 DNA reads TGTGCCAGCTCACCACAGTTGACAGGGGGAACCACCGGGGAGCTGTTTTTT.

This sequence joins TRBV11-2 and TRBJ2-3; unclear D gene. Germline V gene lookup returns CDR1 SGHAT and CDR2 FQNNGV. Trimming shortened V by 5 bases and J by 3 bases, and 12 bases separated the two germline ends. This CDR3 comprises 14 residues. CDR3 in amino acids: CASSLTYGTDTQYF. CDR3 coding DNA: TGTGCCAGCAGCCTCACGTACGGTACAGATACGCAGTATTTT.

The gene calls are TRBV3-1 (or the pseudogene TRBV3-2) and TRBJ2-3; 8 nucleotides match TRBD2. The CDR3 is made up of 15 amino acids. The junction had 9 bases not matched to a gene; V was cut back by 5 bases and J by 5 bases. Germline lookup yields CDR1 LGHDT and CDR2 YNNKEL (reference sequence). CDR3 region: CASSSSGSYRDTQYF. CDR3 bases: TGTGCCAGCAGCTCTAGCGGGTCTTATAGAGATACGCAGTATTTT.

V is TRBV20-1 and J is TRBJ1-2; D unclear. The CDR3 runs 12 residues. The germline gives CDR1 DFQATT, CDR2 SNEGSKA (reference sequence). Trimming removed 3 bases from V and 7 bases from J, with 12 bases in between. CDR3 in amino acids: CSASSPVGGYTF. CDR3 DNA sequence: TGCAGTGCTAGTAGTCCTGTCGGTGGCTACACCTTC.

The gene calls are TRBV29-1 and TRBJ1-2, with TRBD1 identical over 11 bases. The V and J ends lost 3 bases and 2 bases, in that order; junction bases with no gene match: 17. The CDR3 length is 19 residues. Per the germline V gene, CDR1 is SQVTM and CDR2 is ANQGSEA. The CDR3 DNA reads as TGCAGCGTTGACGGGTGGGGCCCCGGACAGGGGGCTGACAACTATGGCTACACCTTC. Protein sequence: CSVDGWGPGQGADNYGYTF. Based on the CDR3 plus reference TRBV29-1 and TRBJ1-2, the full variable domain is SAVISQKPSRDICQRGTSLTIQCQVDSQVTMMFWYRQQPGQSLTLIATANQGSEATYESGFVIDKFPISRPNLTFSTLTVSNMSPEDSSIYLCSVDGWGPGQGADNYGYTFGSGTRLTVV.

This rearrangement joins TRBV19 to TRBJ1-1, with 10 bases lining up with TRBD1. Unmatched junction bases numbered 9, after V lost 7 bases and J lost 10 bases. The CDR3 has 13 amino acids. From germline, CDR1 is LNHDA and CDR2 SQIVND (reference sequence). The CDR3 coding sequence is TGTGCCAGTACCCTGGGGAGGACAGGGGGAGCTTTCTTT. Protein product: CASTLGRTGGAFF. The variable domain in full, completed from reference TRBV19 and TRBJ1-1, reads DGGITQSPKYLFRKEGQNVTLSCEQNLNHDAMYWYRQDPGQGLRLIYYSQIVNDFQKGDIAEGYSVSREKKESFPLTVTSAQKNPTAFYLCASTLGRTGGAFFGQGTRLTVV.

CDR3 nucleotides: TGTGCCAGCAGACGCATCGATAGCGGGCTCACAGATACGCAGTATTTT. This encodes CASRRIDSGLTDTQYF. The rearrangement links TRBV7-8 to TRBJ2-3, with 7 bases matching TRBD2. Germline CDR1 SGHVS, CDR2 FQNEAQ. J lost 2 bases, V lost 6 bases, and 11 bases had no gene match. The CDR3 is 16 residues long.

This sequence joins TRBV6-5 and TRBJ1-1, with a weak D call TRBD1 (5 bases). In germline, CDR1 is MNHEY, CDR2 SVGAGI. Trimming shortened V by 6 bases and J by 1 base, and 15 bases separated the two germline ends. CDR3 size: 15 residues. The CDR3 reads CASSVGGGTNTEAFF. As DNA, the CDR3 is TGTGCCAGCAGCGTTGGGGGGGGAACGAACACTGAAGCTTTCTTT.

This chain joins TRBV2 and TRBJ2-1; TRBD2 matches 12 bases. J was trimmed by 7 bases and V by 9 bases; bases with no gene match: 4. The length of the CDR3 is 13 residues. Germline CDR1 reads SNHLY; CDR2 reads FYNNEI. The CDR3 DNA follows: TGTGCCAGACGACTAGCGGGAGCGAATGAGCAGTTCTTC. This encodes CARRLAGANEQFF.

V is TRBV6-5 and J is TRBJ1-1, with 9 bases aligning to TRBD1. J was trimmed by 5 bases and V by 5 bases; bases with no gene match: 9. The germline CDR1 and CDR2 sequences are MNHEY and SVGAGI. CDR3 length: 15 residues. The CDR3 is CASSPKTGGWTEAFF. The CDR3 coding sequence is TGTGCCAGCAGTCCGAAGACAGGGGGATGGACTGAAGCTTTCTTT.